The T cell receptor beta chain described here comes from a study of early stage breast cancer tumors. Trimming took off 4 bases at V and 5 bases at J, with 12 bases between the two ends. This CDR3 contains 14 residues. The germline gives CDR1 SGHAT, CDR2 FQNNGV. Produced via immunoSEQ multiplex PCR; TCRdb's table is partial and in-frame only. The sample includes 2,000 or so clones, approximately 70% of them seen just once. This TCR came from a person between 35 and 49 years old with breast cancer. The chain carries TRBV11-2 and TRBJ1-5; D not resolved. Sequencing input: normal breast tissue next to the tumor. The CDR3 coding sequence is TGTGCCAGCAGCTCAGCGGGTGGGGATCAGCCCCAGCATTTT. This translates into CASSSAGGDQPQHF. The whole variable domain, remainder taken from reference TRBV11-2 and TRBJ1-5, is EAGVAQSPRYKIIEKRQSVAFWCNPISGHATLYWYQQILGQGPKLLIQFQNNGVVDDSQLPKDRFSAERLKGVDSTLKIQPAKLEDSAVYLCASSSAGGDQPQHFGDGTRLSIL.